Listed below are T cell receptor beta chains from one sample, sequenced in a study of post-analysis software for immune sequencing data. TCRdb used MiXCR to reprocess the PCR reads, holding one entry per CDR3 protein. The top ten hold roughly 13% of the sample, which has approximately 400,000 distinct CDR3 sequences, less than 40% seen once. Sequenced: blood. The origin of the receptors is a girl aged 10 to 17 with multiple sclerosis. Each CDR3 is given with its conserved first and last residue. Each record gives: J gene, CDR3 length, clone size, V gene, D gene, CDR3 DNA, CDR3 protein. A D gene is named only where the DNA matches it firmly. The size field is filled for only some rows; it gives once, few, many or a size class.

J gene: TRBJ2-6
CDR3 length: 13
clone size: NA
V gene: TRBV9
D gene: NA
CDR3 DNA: TGTGCCAGCAGCGTAGCCGGGGCCAACGTCCTGACTTTC
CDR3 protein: CASSVAGANVLTF

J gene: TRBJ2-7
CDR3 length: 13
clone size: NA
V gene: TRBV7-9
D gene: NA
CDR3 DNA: TGTGCCAGCAGCTTAGAGGACTTTTACGAGCAGTACTTC
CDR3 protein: CASSLEDFYEQYF

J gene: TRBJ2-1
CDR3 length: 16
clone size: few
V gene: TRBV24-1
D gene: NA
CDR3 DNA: TGTGCCACCAGTGATGCGACTAGGGTAAACGGGGATGAGCAGTTCTTC
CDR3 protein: CATSDATRVNGDEQFF

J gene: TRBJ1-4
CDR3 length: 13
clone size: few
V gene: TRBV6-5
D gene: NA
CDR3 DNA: TGTGCCAGCAGACAAGGGGTTGGTGAAAAACTGTTTTTT
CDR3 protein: CASRQGVGEKLFF

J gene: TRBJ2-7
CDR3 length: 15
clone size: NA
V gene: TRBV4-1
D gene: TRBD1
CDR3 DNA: TGCGCCAGCAGCCAAGAGAGCACAGGGGGCAACGAGCAGTACTTC
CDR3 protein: CASSQESTGGNEQYF

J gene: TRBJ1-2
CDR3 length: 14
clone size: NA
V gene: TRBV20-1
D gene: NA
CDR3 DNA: TGCAGTGCTAGAGATGTGGGGAGACCCTATGGCTACACCTTC
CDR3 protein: CSARDVGRPYGYTF

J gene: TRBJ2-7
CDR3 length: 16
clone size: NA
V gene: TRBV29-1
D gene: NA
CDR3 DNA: TGCAGCGTCGACCCGATGGAGGGGATCCTCTCCTACGAGCAGTACTTC
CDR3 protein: CSVDPMEGILSYEQYF

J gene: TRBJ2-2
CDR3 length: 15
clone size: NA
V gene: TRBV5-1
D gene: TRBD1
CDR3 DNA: TGCGCCAGCAGCTTGGTCGCAGGGGGAACCGGGGAGCTGTTTTTT
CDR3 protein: CASSLVAGGTGELFF

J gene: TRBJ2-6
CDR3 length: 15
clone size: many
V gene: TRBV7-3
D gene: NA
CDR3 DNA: TGTGCCAGCAGCTCACAGACCTCTGGGGCCAACGTCCTGACTTTC
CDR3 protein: CASSSQTSGANVLTF

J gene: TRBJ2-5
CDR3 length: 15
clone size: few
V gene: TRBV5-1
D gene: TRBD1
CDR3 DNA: TGCGCCAGCAGCTTCGGACAGGGAATGGCAGAGACCCAGTACTTC
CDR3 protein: CASSFGQGMAETQYF

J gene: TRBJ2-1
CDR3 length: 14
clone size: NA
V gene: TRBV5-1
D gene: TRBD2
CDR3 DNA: TGCGCCAGCAGCTTTAGCGGGGCCCACAATGAGCAGTTCTTC
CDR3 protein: CASSFSGAHNEQFF

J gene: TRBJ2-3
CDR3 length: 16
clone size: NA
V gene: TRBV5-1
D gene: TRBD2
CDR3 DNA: TGCGCCAGCTGGTGGACGGCCGGGGGGGCGGGAGATACGCAGTATTTT
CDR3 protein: CASWWTAGGAGDTQYF

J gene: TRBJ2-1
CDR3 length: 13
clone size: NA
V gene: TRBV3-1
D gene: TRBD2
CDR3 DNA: TGTGCCAGCGAGCGGGGGGGCGACAATGAGCAGTTCTTC
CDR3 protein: CASERGGDNEQFF

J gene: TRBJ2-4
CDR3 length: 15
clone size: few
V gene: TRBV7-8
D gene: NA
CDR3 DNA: TGTGCCAGCAGCCCAGAGAATGGGTCCAAAAACATTCAGTACTTC
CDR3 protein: CASSPENGSKNIQYF

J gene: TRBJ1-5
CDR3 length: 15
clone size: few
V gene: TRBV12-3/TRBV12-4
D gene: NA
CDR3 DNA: TGTGCCAGCAGTTTGCGAATGGAAGAGAATCAGCCCCAGCATTTT
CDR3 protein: CASSLRMEENQPQHF

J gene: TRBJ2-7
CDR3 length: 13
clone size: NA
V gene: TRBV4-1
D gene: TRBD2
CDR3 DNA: TGCGCCAGCCGGGGGACTAGCGGGGGCGAGCAGTACTTC
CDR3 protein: CASRGTSGGEQYF

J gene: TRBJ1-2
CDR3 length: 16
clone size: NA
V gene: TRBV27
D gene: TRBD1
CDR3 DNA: TGTGCCAGCAGTTTCGGACAGGCCATTACCCCTAATGGCTACACCTTC
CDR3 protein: CASSFGQAITPNGYTF

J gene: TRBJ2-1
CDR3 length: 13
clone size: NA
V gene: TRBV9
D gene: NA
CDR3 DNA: TGTGCCAGCAGCGCCCTAGCTTCGGATGAGCAGTTCTTC
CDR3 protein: CASSALASDEQFF

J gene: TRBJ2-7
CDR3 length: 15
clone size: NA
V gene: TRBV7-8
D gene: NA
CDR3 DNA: TGTGCCAGCAGCACCCACCCGCACAGTTCCTACGAGCAGTACTTC
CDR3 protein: CASSTHPHSSYEQYF

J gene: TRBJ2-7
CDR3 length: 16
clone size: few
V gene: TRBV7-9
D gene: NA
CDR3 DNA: TGTGCCAGCAGCTTAGGGTCCGACTCCCGTAGGTACGAGCAGTACTTC
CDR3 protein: CASSLGSDSRRYEQYF

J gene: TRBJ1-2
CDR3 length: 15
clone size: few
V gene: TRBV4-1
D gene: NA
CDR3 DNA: TGCGCCAGCAGCCACGAGGGGTTAACTAACTATGGCTACACCTTC
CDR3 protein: CASSHEGLTNYGYTF

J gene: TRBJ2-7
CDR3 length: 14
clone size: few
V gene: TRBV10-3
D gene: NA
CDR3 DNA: TGTGCCATCAGCGCTCAGGGAAAAGGCTACGAGCAGTACTTC
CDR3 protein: CAISAQGKGYEQYF

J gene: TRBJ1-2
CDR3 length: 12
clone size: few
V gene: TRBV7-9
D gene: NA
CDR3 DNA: TGTGCCAGCAGCTTACCCCCTGGGGGCTACACCTTC
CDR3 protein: CASSLPPGGYTF

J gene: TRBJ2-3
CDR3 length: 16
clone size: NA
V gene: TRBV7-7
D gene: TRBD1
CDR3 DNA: TGTGCTAGCAGCTTATCTCAGGACAGGGGAGCAGATACGCGGTATTTT
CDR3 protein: CASSLSQDRGADTRYF

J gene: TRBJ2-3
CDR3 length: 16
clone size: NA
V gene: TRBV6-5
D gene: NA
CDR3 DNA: TGTGCCAGCAGCCTCAGGGGTAACTTTGGGACAGATACGCAGTATTTT
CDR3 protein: CASSLRGNFGTDTQYF

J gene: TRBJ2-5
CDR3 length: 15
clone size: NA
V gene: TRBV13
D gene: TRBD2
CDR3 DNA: TGTGCCAGCAGCATACGGACTAGCGGGGGAGAGACCCAGTACTTC
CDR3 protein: CASSIRTSGGETQYF

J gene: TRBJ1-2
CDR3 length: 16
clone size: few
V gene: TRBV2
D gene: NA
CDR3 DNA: TGTGCCAGCAGTGAAGCCGGTAGAGGAGTGAACTATGGCTACACCTTC
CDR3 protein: CASSEAGRGVNYGYTF

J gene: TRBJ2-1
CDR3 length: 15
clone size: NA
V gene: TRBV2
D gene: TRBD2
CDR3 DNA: TGTGCCAGCAGTTATGTAGCGGGGGGGAGTCATGAGCAGTTCTTC
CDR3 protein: CASSYVAGGSHEQFF

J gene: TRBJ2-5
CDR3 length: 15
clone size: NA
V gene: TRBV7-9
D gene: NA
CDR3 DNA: TGTGCCAGCAGCTTAGGAGGGGCCCCACAAGAGACCCAGTACTTC
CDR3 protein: CASSLGGAPQETQYF

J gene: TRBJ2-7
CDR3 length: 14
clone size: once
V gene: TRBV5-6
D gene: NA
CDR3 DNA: TGTGCCAGCAGCTACGGCGACAGTACCTACGAGCAGTACTTC
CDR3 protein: CASSYGDSTYEQYF

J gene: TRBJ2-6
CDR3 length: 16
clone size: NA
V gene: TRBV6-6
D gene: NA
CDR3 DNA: TGTGCCAGCAGTAGGGACGGGCCCTCTGGGGCCAACGTCCTGACTTTC
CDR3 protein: CASSRDGPSGANVLTF

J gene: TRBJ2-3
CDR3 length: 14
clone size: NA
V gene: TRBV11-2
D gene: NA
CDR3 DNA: TGTGCCAGCAGCTTAGGATGGGCGGCAGATACGCAGTATTTT
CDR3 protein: CASSLGWAADTQYF

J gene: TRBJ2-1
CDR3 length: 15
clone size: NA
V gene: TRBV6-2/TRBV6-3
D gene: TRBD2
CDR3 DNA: TGTGCCAGCAGGCGATCTAGCGGGGAATTTAATGAGCAGTTCTTC
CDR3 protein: CASRRSSGEFNEQFF

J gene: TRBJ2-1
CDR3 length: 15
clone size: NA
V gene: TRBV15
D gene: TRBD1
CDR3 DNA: TGTGCCACCAGCAGACCCGGGACAGGAAGGTATGAGCAGTTCTTC
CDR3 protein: CATSRPGTGRYEQFF

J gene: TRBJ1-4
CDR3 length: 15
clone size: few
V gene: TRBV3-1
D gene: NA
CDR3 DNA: TGTGCCAGCAGCCATCGACAGGCAACTAATGAAAAACTGTTTTTT
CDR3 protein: CASSHRQATNEKLFF

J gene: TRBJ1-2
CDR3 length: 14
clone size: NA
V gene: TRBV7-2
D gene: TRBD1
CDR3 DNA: TGTGCCAGCAGCAGCGACAGGGTTGGCTATGGCTACACCTTC
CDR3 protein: CASSSDRVGYGYTF

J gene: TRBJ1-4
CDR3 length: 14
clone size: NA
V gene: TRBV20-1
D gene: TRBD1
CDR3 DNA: TGCAGTGCTAGGGTTGGACAGGGAAAGGGAAAACTGTTTTTT
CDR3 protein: CSARVGQGKGKLFF

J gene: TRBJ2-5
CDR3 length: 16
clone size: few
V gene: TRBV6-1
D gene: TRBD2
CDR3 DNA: TGTGCCAGCAGTGCAGAAACGGGACTAGCGGGGGAGACCCAGTACTTC
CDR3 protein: CASSAETGLAGETQYF

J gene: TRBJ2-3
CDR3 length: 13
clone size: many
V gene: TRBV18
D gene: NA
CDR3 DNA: TGTGCCAGCAGTCCCCCAGGCACAGATACGCAGTATTTT
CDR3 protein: CASSPPGTDTQYF

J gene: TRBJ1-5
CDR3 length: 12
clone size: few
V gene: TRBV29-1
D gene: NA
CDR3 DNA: TGCAGCGTTGAAACCCCAGGACAGCCCCAGCATTTT
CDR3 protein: CSVETPGQPQHF